This TCR beta chain originates from a study of human versus mouse CDR3 diversity and MHC coevolution. Study-wide results and limits: On average, humans showed more CDR3 deletions and insertions than mice. Humans had the largest estimated TCR beta repertoire, 1.5 million to 2 million clonotypes.

Sorting isolated naive CD4 T cells lacking CD45RO and expressing CD62L. Germline lookup yields CDR1 GTSNPN and CDR2 SVGIG (reference sequence). The CDR3 runs 14 residues. The junction had 3 bases not matched to a gene; V was cut back by 0 bases and J by 4 bases. The protocol was immunoSEQ multiplex PCR, while the TCRdb copy is restricted to in-frame clones and leaves out a portion. The repertoire holds about 81,000 clones, with roughly 95% as singletons. Details on this clone: What it recognizes is unknown.

The chain joins TRBV30 to TRBJ1-5; TRBD1 aligns across 7 bases. The TCR sequence derives from a person aged 30 to 69 in good health. The sample consisted of naive CD4+ T cells from blood. Described subset: CD45RO-negative CD62L-positive naive CD4 T cells. The CDR3 loop reads CAWSVYRGNQPQHF. Here the CDR3 DNA reads TGTGCCTGGAGTGTCTACAGGGGTAATCAGCCCCAGCATTTT.